This TCR beta chain was sequenced during a study of early T cells in non-severe SARS-CoV-2 infection. Broader study findings: Reliance on VDJdb matching favored anti-spike CD8 responses; private and CD4 specificities were missed.

In regard to this clonotype: As yet, its antigen is unknown.

Individual cDNA molecules each received unique molecular identifiers attached to them. In TCRdb, the 5' RACE reads were re-called with MiXCR into one record per CDR3 protein. This table has 100,000 to 130,000 distinct CDR3 sequences, 12% appearing once. The germline gives CDR1 SGHVS, CDR2 FNYEAQ. The CDR3 consists of 16 residues. Unmatched junction bases numbered 6, after V lost 1 base and J lost 6 bases. The sequence came from an adult who was a healthcare worker with PCR-confirmed SARS-CoV-2 infection or an uninfected control (not recorded which). Sequenced sample: whole blood. This chain connects TRBV7-6 to TRBJ2-3; TRBD2 matches 11 bases. This CDR3 reads CASSLGTPSGRDTQYF. The CDR3 DNA reads TGTGCCAGCAGCTTAGGAACGCCTAGCGGGAGGGATACGCAGTATTTT.